This is a list of T cell receptor beta chains from one sample in a study of blood T cell repertoires in COVID-19. The data were produced by immunoSEQ multiplex PCR, yet TCRdb's version contains in-frame clones alone and is incomplete. The sample includes over 200,000 clones, about 86% of them seen just once. The material sequenced was peripheral blood. The receptors were sampled from a man aged 50-59 years with active or convalescent COVID-19. The CDR3 runs from the conserved cysteine through the conserved F or W. Each record gives: J gene, V gene, D gene, clone size, CDR3 DNA, CDR3 protein. A D gene is named only where the DNA matches it firmly. Clone size is not always given. Where it is, it says once, few, many or a class for expanded clones.

j_call: TRBJ2-3; v_call: TRBV24-1; d_call: TRBD2; clone_size: -; cdr3_nt: TGTGCCACCAGGTCTAGCGGGGGGCCAGATACGCAGTATTTT; cdr3_aa: CATRSSGGPDTQYF
j_call: TRBJ1-5; v_call: TRBV11-2; d_call: -; clone_size: -; cdr3_nt: TGTGCCAGCAGCTTAGACAGGGGTAATAATCAGCCCCAGCATTTT; cdr3_aa: CASSLDRGNNQPQHF
j_call: TRBJ2-1; v_call: TRBV5-4; d_call: TRBD2; clone_size: -; cdr3_nt: TGTGCCAGCAGCCGGGGACTAGCGGGGTCCTACAATGAGCAGTTCTTC; cdr3_aa: CASSRGLAGSYNEQFF
j_call: TRBJ1-6; v_call: TRBV5-4; d_call: -; clone_size: -; cdr3_nt: TGTGCCAGCAGCTCCCAACAGGGATTGGGGAATTCACCCCTCCACTTT; cdr3_aa: CASSSQQGLGNSPLHF
j_call: TRBJ2-1; v_call: TRBV25-1; d_call: TRBD2; clone_size: -; cdr3_nt: TGTGCCAGCACCCCTAGCGGGGCACCCTACAATGAGCAGTTCTTC; cdr3_aa: CASTPSGAPYNEQFF
j_call: TRBJ1-3; v_call: TRBV3-1/TRBV3-2; d_call: -; clone_size: -; cdr3_nt: TGTGCCAGCAGCACAGATAATTCTGGAAACACCATATATTTT; cdr3_aa: CASSTDNSGNTIYF
j_call: TRBJ1-4; v_call: TRBV7-2; d_call: -; clone_size: -; cdr3_nt: TGTGCCAGCAGCTCCCGGGTGGAGGAAAAACTGTTTTTT; cdr3_aa: CASSSRVEEKLFF
j_call: TRBJ1-4; v_call: TRBV29-1; d_call: TRBD1; clone_size: -; cdr3_nt: TGCAGCGTGATGACAGGGCGCAATGAAAAACTGTTTTTT; cdr3_aa: CSVMTGRNEKLFF
j_call: TRBJ1-1; v_call: TRBV12-3/TRBV12-4; d_call: TRBD1; clone_size: -; cdr3_nt: TGTGCCAGCAGCATGGGACAGGCGAGGGTTGCTTTCTTT; cdr3_aa: CASSMGQARVAFF
j_call: TRBJ1-1; v_call: TRBV24-1; d_call: -; clone_size: once; cdr3_nt: TGTGCCACCAGTCGGGGGAGGGGCACTGAAGCTTTCTTT; cdr3_aa: CATSRGRGTEAFF
j_call: TRBJ1-1; v_call: TRBV12-3/TRBV12-4; d_call: TRBD1; clone_size: -; cdr3_nt: TGTGCCAGCACCCTTACAGGGGGCGCTGAAGCTTTCTTT; cdr3_aa: CASTLTGGAEAFF
j_call: TRBJ1-4; v_call: TRBV9; d_call: -; clone_size: -; cdr3_nt: TGTGCCAGCAGCGCCCACTCAACCGTGACCGATCCCGGGGAAAAACTGTTTTTT; cdr3_aa: CASSAHSTVTDPGEKLFF
j_call: TRBJ1-4; v_call: TRBV18; d_call: TRBD1; clone_size: once; cdr3_nt: TGTGCCAGCTCACCACCTGGACAGGGCTTGGAAGAAAAACTGTTTTTT; cdr3_aa: CASSPPGQGLEEKLFF
j_call: TRBJ2-1; v_call: TRBV12-3/TRBV12-4; d_call: TRBD1; clone_size: few; cdr3_nt: TGTGCCAGCAGTTTCGTCAGGGGGAATGAGCAGTTCTTC; cdr3_aa: CASSFVRGNEQFF
j_call: TRBJ1-2; v_call: TRBV5-1; d_call: -; clone_size: -; cdr3_nt: TGCGCCAGCAGCTTGGGATCGGGCAGGGAAAAAGGCTACGCCTTC; cdr3_aa: CASSLGSGREKGYAF
j_call: TRBJ1-4; v_call: TRBV30; d_call: TRBD1; clone_size: once; cdr3_nt: TGTGCCTGGAGTAGCGGGACAGGCCCGGGTAATGAAAAACTGTTTTTT; cdr3_aa: CAWSSGTGPGNEKLFF
j_call: TRBJ1-3; v_call: TRBV15; d_call: -; clone_size: few; cdr3_nt: TGTGCCACCAGCAGAGTTACAGGGTTTGGAAACACCATATATTTT; cdr3_aa: CATSRVTGFGNTIYF
j_call: TRBJ1-5; v_call: TRBV10-1; d_call: -; clone_size: -; cdr3_nt: TGCGCCAGCAGTGGTGACAGGCCCCAGCCCCAGCATTTT; cdr3_aa: CASSGDRPQPQHF
j_call: TRBJ1-1; v_call: TRBV7-3; d_call: -; clone_size: -; cdr3_nt: TGTGCCAGCAGCCAAGGACAGTTGAACACTGAAGCTTTCTTT; cdr3_aa: CASSQGQLNTEAFF
j_call: TRBJ1-6; v_call: TRBV18; d_call: TRBD1; clone_size: -; cdr3_nt: TGTGCCAGCTCCCCTTCAACAGGGGCAAAATCACCCCTCCACTTT; cdr3_aa: CASSPSTGAKSPLHF
j_call: TRBJ1-5; v_call: TRBV6-2/TRBV6-3; d_call: -; clone_size: few; cdr3_nt: TGTGCCAGCAGTTACGGCAGCAATCAGCCCCAGCATTTT; cdr3_aa: CASSYGSNQPQHF
j_call: TRBJ2-2; v_call: TRBV11-1; d_call: TRBD1; clone_size: -; cdr3_nt: TGTGCCAGCAGCTTTGACAGGGGCACCGGGGAGCTGTTTTTT; cdr3_aa: CASSFDRGTGELFF
j_call: TRBJ2-3; v_call: TRBV12-3/TRBV12-4; d_call: -; clone_size: -; cdr3_nt: TGTGCCAGCAGTCTCGGACTGCCGGATACGCAGTATTTT; cdr3_aa: CASSLGLPDTQYF
j_call: TRBJ2-7; v_call: TRBV28; d_call: -; clone_size: -; cdr3_nt: TGTGCCAGCAGTTCCCAACTAGCTACGGGCTACGAGCAGTACTTC; cdr3_aa: CASSSQLATGYEQYF